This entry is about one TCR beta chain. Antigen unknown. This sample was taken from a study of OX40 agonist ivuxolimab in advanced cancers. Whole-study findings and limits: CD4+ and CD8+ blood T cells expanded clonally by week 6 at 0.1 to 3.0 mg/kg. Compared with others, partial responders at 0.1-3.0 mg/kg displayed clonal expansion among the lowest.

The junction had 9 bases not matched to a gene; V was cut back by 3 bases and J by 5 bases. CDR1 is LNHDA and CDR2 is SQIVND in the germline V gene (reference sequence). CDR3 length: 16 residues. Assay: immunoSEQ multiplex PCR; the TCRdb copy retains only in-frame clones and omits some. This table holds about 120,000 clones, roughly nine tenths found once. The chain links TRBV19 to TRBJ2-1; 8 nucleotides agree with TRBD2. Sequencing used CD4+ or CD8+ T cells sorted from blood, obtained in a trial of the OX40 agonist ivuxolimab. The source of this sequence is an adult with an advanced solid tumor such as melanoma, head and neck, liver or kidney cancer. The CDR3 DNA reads TGTGCCAGTAGTATGGCGAGCGGGGGTTTCCACAATGAGCAGTTCTTC. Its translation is CASSMASGGFHNEQFF.